This record looks at one T cell receptor (beta chain) sequence and its context. Its antigen is still unknown. It has no much larger one-base neighbor in the sample; base qualities were not kept. In total, approximately 700 healthy bone marrow donors made up the cohort. At the time of sampling, every cohort member was nominally healthy, though immune exposures that went unrecorded were likely present. The donor was CMV seronegative and belonged to the group of over 300 seronegative cohort members. Every donor gave a peripheral blood sample, and the peripheral blood mononuclear cells from that sample were used for TCR beta sequencing. Genomic DNA was extracted from the blood cell samples with the Qiagen DNeasy Blood Extraction Kit. The protocol used for the library was the immunoSEQ multiplex PCR assay. The multiplex PCR relied on a mix of 60 forward primers for TCR Vbeta segments and 13 reverse primers for TCR Jbeta segments. The CDR3 region of rearranged TCR beta genes was amplified from genomic DNA with a multiplex PCR assay. Amplified TCR beta libraries were sequenced as 87-base-pair reads on the Illumina HiSeq System. The paper's processing steps were these. In a later analysis, 70 million to 95 million unique TCR beta chains were counted across the roughly 670 repertoires, and approximately 11 million of these chains were shared by at least two donors. Raw reads were error-corrected and collapsed into unique sequences with a nearest-neighbor algorithm that merged closely related sequences to remove PCR and sequencing errors. To assign V, D and J gene segments, CDR3 sequences were aligned to IMGT reference sequences. For a sequence to be retained, a match of at least six nucleotides to both a V gene segment and a J gene segment was required. A rearrangement was called productive if the CDR3 had no stop codons and remained in frame with V and J, and every other rearrangement was called non-productive. Following IMGT convention, CDR3 was defined as the stretch from the second conserved V-encoded cysteine up to the conserved J-encoded phenylalanine. Sequences without an unambiguous match to a single V gene segment were excluded from the earlier analysis of 450 to 650 of the donors. In an earlier analysis of roughly 600 of the donors, a V segment was called functional when productive rearrangements were above 56.7%, and segregating when the standard deviation between donors exceeded 5%. To diagnose cytomegalovirus status from the catalog of TCR beta chain sequences, a statistical classification framework was built. A later analysis assigned V and J genes by comparing TCR nucleotide sequences with IMGT/GENE-DB human TR gene sequences. Using the TCRdist pipeline, a later analysis assigned CDR3 sequences along with most-parsimonious VDJ recombination scenarios. In a later analysis, every TCR beta chain was defined by the combination of its CDR3 amino acid sequence and its V-gene family, and reads without a unique V-gene family were dropped. A later analysis removed 600 or so highly shared, low-generation-probability nucleotide sequences to deal with suspected cross-contamination and a sequencing artifact. A later analysis calculated a clonal expansion index for each public chain from normalized within-repertoire ranks of inferred template counts. In a later analysis, generation probabilities were computed using a VDJ recombination model fitted to out-of-frame rearrangements, and the results were checked against IGoR. Hypergeometric tests were used in a later analysis to score TCR-TCR, TCR-HLA and TCR-CMV co-occurrence, with a repertoire-size bias correction applied to the TCR pairs. To estimate false discovery rates, a later analysis permuted the HLA or CMV assignments 20 times. In a later analysis, co-occurring TCRs were grouped using DBSCAN, with TCRdist sequence similarity added in when clustering inside HLA-allele-positive subsets. Repertoires with fewer than 30,000 or more than 120,000 public chains, plus five repertoires with anomalous nucleotide sharing, were excluded from co-occurrence clustering. The source is immuneACCESS, and TCRdb retained only in-frame sequences with V and J called. Part of the clones is not carried over; for the studies checked, unresolved V genes explain less than half of this, and the remainder is unexplained. Clonal size and the V and J genes are those of that table, whereas D and trimming came from the DNA. This sample is represented by about 120,000 clones; approximately 71% of them were singletons. 3.3% of the sample is taken by the ten largest.

These data originate in a study of cytomegalovirus exposure and HLA in healthy donors (TCRdb year 2017). Regarding the research as a whole: An earlier analysis of approximately 640 of the donors reported about 250 Gb of sequence data and 100 million to 140 million unique TCR beta sequences from 150 million to 200 million T cells. About 300 gigabases of sequencing data and around 90 million unique TCR sequences made up an early release that covered around 640 HLA-typed donors. The genetic ancestry cluster associated with self-reported Caucasian donors included over 80% of the roughly 390 genotyped donors. The study aimed to test whether signatures of past pathogen exposure could be identified by cataloging public T cell receptors. The study used immunosequencing to profile the T cell repertoires of approximately 690 subjects and linked those repertoires to cytomegalovirus serostatus. A separate validation cohort of 100 to 150 different subjects was used in addition to the approximately 670-subject first cohort. To predict cytomegalovirus infection status, the study combined high-throughput TCR immunosequencing, statistical association of individual TCRs with disease status, and machine learning. In a later analysis, previously published TCR beta repertoires from fewer than 750 donors were re-analyzed and high-resolution HLA genotyping was added so that TCR occurrence patterns could be studied. Rather than drawing on any new phenotypic data, the later analysis identified candidate immune exposures from TCR beta sequences and the way those sequences occurred across donors. An earlier analysis of roughly 580 of the donors used high-throughput TCR beta sequencing to judge whether each TCR beta V gene segment behaved as functional or pseudogenic. Alongside the repertoire data, information on donor age, sex, ethnicity and CMV serostatus was compiled. In a later genetic analysis, genome-wide SNP genotypes for about 60% of the 666 donors were used, and that subset was treated as a discovery cohort. Every discovery cohort repertoire had been produced on one sequencing platform. HLA typing included class I and class II loci at four-digit resolution. Typing coverage differed by locus: A, B, C, DRB1 and DQB1 were typed in about 620-630 donors, DQA1 in about 510, DPA1 in around 610, and DPB1 in 400 to 490. Four to six DR-DQ haplotypes were handled as single units for association and clustering, since linkage in the cohort was strong. Across about 370 genotyped donors of the cohort, an average of about 240,000 unique TCR beta nucleotide sequences per donor were sequenced, and 15% to 20% of those sequences were non-productive.

Paper-wide results and their limitations: The classifier was reported to diagnose cytomegalovirus status with high specificity and sensitivity in both the original and validation cohorts. A further reported finding was that TCR beta sequences accurately predicted the HLA-A and HLA-B alleles for most subjects in the first cohort. The 87-base-pair reads could not distinguish some IMGT-functional V segments, including TRBV6-2 and TRBV6-3, so those segments were excluded. In a later analysis, around 15,000 TCR beta sequences were associated with specific HLA alleles at a false discovery rate of 0.05. Because some donors lacked HLA typing at each locus, the association tests relied only on the typed subset. CMV serostatus was the only immune exposure information available for the cohort. While some public TCRs were present in many individuals, most TCR sequences turned up only very rarely across donors. A total of some 180 TCR beta chains were listed by the study as associated with cytomegalovirus. The presence/absence analyses assumed that sequencing depth was roughly uniform across donors, and that assumption may not be true. An earlier analysis of 587 of the donors showed that most TCR beta V segments appeared in productive rearrangements either about 90% or about 30% of the time, which broadly matched IMGT annotations. In a later analysis, HLA-associated TCR beta chains were found to be more clonally expanded and to have lower generation probabilities than equally common non-associated chains. According to the authors, the approach could potentially be generalized to other disease states and immunological phenotypes. V-gene and J-gene trimming of TCR beta chains was associated with a missense DCLRE1C variant in a later genetic analysis, and the association was replicated in an independent cohort. According to a later analysis, TCR association rates differed among HLA loci, with DRB1 alleles showing the most associated TCRs and HLA-C alleles showing the fewest. Compared with the approximately 700-donor mean, donors in an Asian-associated ancestry cluster had fewer N-insertions in productive TCRs, according to a later genetic analysis. A cluster of highly shared sequence variants was judged likely to represent a technical artifact of the sequencing pipeline. Most CMV-associated TCR beta chains appeared to be HLA-restricted in a later analysis, and the HLA associations seemed to be driven largely by CMV exposure. Because counts were too low, about 15 rarely observed V segments, including chromosome 9 orphons, were left out of the earlier analysis of about 620 of the donors. When HLA alleles, especially DR and DQ, strongly co-occurred, TCR associations were difficult to assign to individual alleles. According to a later analysis, parvovirus B19, influenza, CMV and Epstein-Barr virus appeared linked to several top co-occurrence clusters. A few of the identified cytomegalovirus-associated TCR beta chains were confirmed in vitro to be specific for cytomegalovirus antigens. Correlated functional status among segregating V segments might be attributable to linkage disequilibrium, but an unknown experimental factor could not be ruled out. The cohort was sequenced for TCR beta chains only, and without alpha or paired-chain data the features that could be detected were limited.

CDR1 MNHEY and CDR2 SVGAGI are derived from the germline V gene. From V the trimming removes 8 bases and from J it removes 7 bases, while the gene matches leave 8 bases of the junction unaccounted for. The CDR3 covers 14 residues, taking in both the cysteine and the phenylalanine. The DNA shown is the 42-base CDR3, in frame from base 1. The receptor comes from a woman aged 45-60 years in good health and CMV-seronegative. The sample taken for sequencing was PBMCs. The V and J segments used are TRBV6-5 and TRBJ2-1, with 10 central nucleotides matching TRBD2. The CDR3 loop reads CASGSSGSGNEQFF. The sequenced DNA: TGTGCCAGCGGCTCTAGCGGGAGTGGGAATGAGCAGTTCTTC.